These T cell receptor beta chains were read from a single sample in a study of PD-1 blockade in classical Hodgkin lymphoma. Assay: immunoSEQ multiplex PCR; the TCRdb copy retains only in-frame clones and omits some. The table has approximately 39,000 clones, just over 75% seen once. The source material was peripheral blood mononuclear cells (PBMCs), sampled before the fourth cycle of nivolumab. The source is a human donor with classical Hodgkin lymphoma. CDR3s include the opening cysteine and the closing phenylalanine or tryptophan. The D gene is left open where the match is weak. Expanded clones get a size class; other rows say once, few or many, or leave the size out.

NA,12,TRBV2,TRBJ1-2,NA,CASSGDYYGYTF,TGTGCCAGCAGTGGCGATTACTATGGCTACACCTTC
NA,11,TRBV29-1,TRBJ2-7,NA,CSVEWRQPQYF,TGCAGCGTTGAGTGGAGACAGCCCCAGTACTTC
NA,15,TRBV6-5,TRBJ2-7,TRBD2,CASSYSWGLAGEQYF,TGTGCCAGCAGTTACTCGTGGGGACTAGCGGGCGAGCAGTACTTC
NA,15,TRBV6-5,TRBJ2-6,NA,CASSFLWSGANVLTF,TGTGCCAGCAGTTTCCTCTGGTCTGGGGCCAACGTCCTGACTTTC
NA,16,TRBV7-8,TRBJ2-2,TRBD1,CASSSPQGANTGELFF,TGTGCCAGCAGCTCCCCGCAGGGGGCTAACACCGGGGAGCTGTTTTTT
once,18,TRBV4-1,TRBJ2-1,NA,CASSHPVGRKTSYNEQFF,TGCGCCAGCAGCCATCCAGTCGGCAGGAAAACCTCCTACAATGAGCAGTTCTTC
NA,11,TRBV19,TRBJ2-7,TRBD1,CASRGNYEQYF,TGTGCCAGCAGGGGGAACTACGAGCAGTACTTC
NA,13,TRBV6-5,TRBJ1-2,NA,CASSNSPVGGYTF,TGTGCCAGCAGTAACAGCCCGGTCGGGGGCTACACCTTC
once,16,TRBV7-9,TRBJ2-2,TRBD2,CASTRVSGSNTGELFF,TGTGCCAGCACTAGGGTTAGCGGGTCGAACACCGGGGAGCTGTTTTTT
medium-sized,14,TRBV5-1,TRBJ2-7,NA,CASSPDRDNYEQYF,TGCGCCAGCAGCCCGGACCGGGACAACTACGAGCAGTACTTC
NA,13,TRBV2,TRBJ2-7,NA,CASRRDSAYEQYF,TGTGCCAGCAGGAGGGACTCTGCCTACGAGCAGTACTTC
NA,14,TRBV5-1,TRBJ2-7,TRBD1,CASSWRDRADEQYF,TGCGCCAGCAGCTGGAGGGACAGGGCCGACGAGCAGTACTTC
NA,15,TRBV19,TRBJ2-7,NA,CASSIGVGSSYEQYF,TGTGCCAGTAGTATAGGGGTGGGAAGCTCCTACGAGCAGTACTTC
few,15,TRBV9,TRBJ2-1,TRBD2,CASSVNTGGFNEQFF,TGTGCCAGCAGCGTAAATACGGGGGGGTTCAATGAGCAGTTCTTC
once,12,TRBV6-1,TRBJ2-7,NA,CASSEVGGEQYF,TGTGCCAGCAGTGAAGTTGGCGGGGAGCAGTACTTC
NA,15,TRBV5-6,TRBJ2-7,NA,CASSLAGGAVYEQYF,TGTGCCAGCAGCTTGGCCGGCGGGGCGGTCTACGAGCAGTACTTC
few,13,TRBV7-9,TRBJ1-5,NA,CASSFAVGQPQHF,TGTGCCAGCAGCTTTGCGGTGGGGCAGCCCCAGCATTTT
NA,15,TRBV7-9,TRBJ2-3,NA,CASSLDGIRTDTQYF,TGTGCCAGCAGCTTAGACGGGATTCGCACAGATACGCAGTATTTT